A single sample is the source of the 13 T cell receptor beta chains below, sequenced in a study of vaccination and CD4 T cells after COVID-19. CD4+ T cells that had been cultured provided DNA sequenced with the Oncomine TCR Beta short-read assay. MiXCR was run by TCRdb on the PCR reads, yielding one entry per CDR3 protein. The table records fewer than 15,000 distinct CDR3 sequences, approximately 40% of them present only once. Treatment: approximately nine-day PBMC culture with coronavirus spike peptide pools or control peptides (ViraFEST assay). Their antigen targets remain unknown. Sequencing used CD4+ T cells from blood, cultured in vitro. Source of these receptors: a human donor who had recovered from COVID-19.

This clonotype has only a few counts. This chain joins TRBV11-2 and TRBJ1-2; D gene ambiguous. From germline, CDR1 is SGHAT and CDR2 FQNNGV. The CDR3 sequence is 12 residues long. V was cut by 5 bases and J by 3 bases, with 7 bases left in between. CDR3 bases: TGTGCCAGCAGCCCGCTGGACTATGGCTACACCTTC. The encoded protein is CASSPLDYGYTF.

Only a few counts were recorded for this clonotype. V and J are TRBV7-2 and TRBJ1-6; 9 bases fit TRBD1. The CDR3 runs 14 residues. From germline, CDR1 is SGHTA and CDR2 FQGNSA. Trimming at V came to 5 bases and at J to 4 bases, leaving 0 bases not matched to a gene. The CDR3 protein is CASSGQGYNSPLHF. The CDR3 DNA reads as TGTGCCAGCAGCGGACAGGGGTATAATTCACCCCTCCACTTT.

This chain uses TRBV7-2 with TRBJ1-2, with no clear D. Germline loops: CDR1 SGHTA, CDR2 FQGNSA. The length of the CDR3 is 13 residues. V was shortened by 2 bases and J by 4 bases, with 8 bases between the two germline ends. The CDR3 bases are TGTGCCAGCAGCTTATCAGGTCGCTATGGCTACACCTTC. Its protein product is CASSLSGRYGYTF.

By share, this clonotype ranks as medium-sized. The chain links TRBV20-1 to TRBJ1-2; TRBD1 is a possible D gene (6 bases). Trimming took off 3 bases at V and 2 bases at J, with 10 bases between the two ends. Germline values: CDR1 DFQATT, CDR2 SNEGSKA (reference sequence). CDR3 length equals 13 residues. CDR3 DNA: TGCAGTGCTAGTTGGGGGCAGAACTATGGCTACACCTTC. Its translation is CSASWGQNYGYTF.

The chain has TRBV12-3 or TRBV12-4 and TRBJ1-5, with TRBD1 as a possible D gene (5 bases). The CDR3 runs 14 residues. V was pared by 6 bases and J by 5 bases, with 14 bases between. CDR3 region: CASSLTVIHQPQHF. Here the CDR3 DNA reads TGTGCCAGCAGCCTGACAGTGATACATCAGCCCCAGCATTTT.

The sample holds a few counts of this clonotype. The chain carries TRBV6-2 or TRBV6-3 and TRBJ2-3, with 7 bases lining up with TRBD1. The CDR3 spans 19 residues. The V gene end was trimmed by 7 bases and the J gene end by 6 bases; junction bases not matched to a gene: 25. Germline loops: CDR1 MNHEY, CDR2 SVGEGT. The CDR3 spells CASTILSPSGRGRRDTQYF. The CDR3 DNA reads as TGTGCCAGCACCATCTTAAGTCCAAGTGGTAGGGGGCGAAGGGATACGCAGTATTTT.

Of note for this clonotype: Its ends do not fully match the called genes, so a read error is possible. This chain uses TRBV7-2 with TRBJ2-7; 12 nucleotides align to TRBD2. The CDR3 is 14 residues long. Germline V gene lookup returns CDR1 SGHTA and CDR2 FQGNSA. Here the CDR3 DNA reads TGTGCCAGCAAAACTAGCGGGGGGCGGTACGGGCAGTACTTC. This gives the protein CASKTSGGRYGQYF.

The CDR3 loop reads CASSFSGTQNHQPQHF. DNA of the CDR3: TGTGCCAGCAGTTTCTCCGGGACGCAAAACCATCAGCCCCAGCATTTT. The chain joins TRBV7-2 to TRBJ1-5; tentatively, D is TRBD1 (5 bases). Per the germline V gene, CDR1 is SGHTA and CDR2 is FQGNSA. CDR3 size: 16 residues. Trimming removed 6 bases at V and 5 bases at J, with 20 bases between.

The rearrangement uses TRBV5-1 and TRBJ1-1, with a possible D match to TRBD1 (6 bases). This CDR3 has 13 amino acids. Trimming took off 4 bases at V and 11 bases at J, with 18 bases between the two ends. CDR1 SGHRS and CDR2 YFSETQ come from the germline V gene. CDR3 protein: CASSPERYQGAFF. CDR3 coding DNA: TGCGCCAGCAGCCCCGAGAGGTACCAGGGGGCTTTCTTT. The full variable domain, rest sourced from reference TRBV5-1 and TRBJ1-1, is KAGVTQTPRYLIKTRGQQVTLSCSPISGHRSVSWYQQTPGQGLQFLFEYFSETQRNKGNFPGRFSGRQFSNSRSEMNVSTLELGDSALYLCASSPERYQGAFFGQGTRLTVV.

This clonotype was counted only a few times. This chain connects TRBV6-5 to TRBJ1-6; D is undetermined. The CDR3 consists of 15 residues. CDR1 is MNHEY and CDR2 is SVGAGI in the germline V gene. Trimming cost V 2 bases and J 9 bases, with 14 bases left between them. The CDR3: CASSYREGIGSPLHF. CDR3 in DNA: TGTGCCAGCAGTTACCGTGAGGGAATTGGTTCACCCCTCCACTTT.

This clonotype was seen only a few times. The chain employs TRBV6-2 or TRBV6-3 and TRBJ1-5; TRBD1 is a possible D gene (5 bases). With 0 bases removed from V and 6 bases from J, the gap between germline ends came to 12 bases. There are 15 residues in the CDR3. Germline loops: CDR1 MNHEY, CDR2 SVGEGT. CDR3 bases: TGTGCCAGCAGTTACTCCAGGGTCTACAGTCAGCCCCAGCATTTT. It encodes CASSYSRVYSQPQHF.

V is TRBV30 and J is TRBJ1-2; weak D call: TRBD1 (5 bases). Per germline, CDR1 GTSNPN and CDR2 SVGIG (reference sequence). Trimming cost V 2 bases and J 7 bases, with 8 bases left between them. The CDR3 is 11 residues long. The CDR3 DNA reads TGTGCCTGGAGTACGAGGGGTGGCTACACCTTC. This encodes CAWSTRGGYTF.

The chain recombines TRBV6-1 with TRBJ2-3; TRBD1 matches at 9 bases. The germline V gene encodes CDR1 MNHNS and CDR2 SASEGT. This CDR3 region has 16 residues. V was pared by 6 bases and J by 2 bases, with 9 bases of the junction left unmatched. The CDR3 loop reads CASSSRDRAPTDTQYF. Written as DNA, the CDR3 is TGTGCCAGCAGCTCTAGGGACAGGGCTCCCACAGATACGCAGTATTTT.